The 15 T cell receptor beta chains below come from one sample, sequenced in a study of sequential checkpoint blockade in melanoma. The sample's treatment: randomized to nivolumab then ipilimumab (arm A) or the reverse (arm B). Assay used: immunoSEQ multiplex PCR; TCRdb lists only in-frame clones, some missing. This table has about 21,000 clones, approximately 80% appearing once. This sample comprised CD8+ T cells sorted from blood (inferred from file names), obtained from a patient given nivolumab and ipilimumab in sequence. The receptors derive from a human donor with melanoma.

This clone turned up a few times. The rearrangement joins TRBV13 to TRBJ2-7, with D uncertain. CDR1 is PRHDT, CDR2 FYEKMQ, per germline (reference sequence). The CDR3 contains 14 residues. Trimming took off 8 bases at V and 3 bases at J, with 17 bases between the two ends. Here the CDR3 reads CASRHSLYVYEQYF. The CDR3 DNA follows: TGTGCCAGCCGCCACAGTTTGTATGTCTACGAGCAGTACTTC.

The rearrangement uses TRBV6-5 and TRBJ2-7; tentatively, D is TRBD2 (5 bases). CDR3 size: 15 residues. CDR1 is MNHEY, CDR2 SVGAGI, per germline. V lost 6 bases and J 0 bases, leaving 15 bases between the germline ends. CDR3 in amino acids: CASRLGLTFSYEQYF. CDR3 nucleotide sequence: TGTGCCAGCAGACTTGGACTGACCTTCTCCTACGAGCAGTACTTC.

The chain joins TRBV5-1 to TRBJ2-1; TRBD1 might be the D (5 bases). Trimming stripped 2 bases from V and 8 bases from J, with 14 bases between. The germline V gene encodes CDR1 SGHRS and CDR2 YFSETQ. This CDR3 comprises 14 residues. The CDR3 is CASSLRPGWDEQFF. For the CDR3, the DNA is TGCGCCAGCAGCTTACGTCCAGGGTGGGATGAGCAGTTCTTC.

The genes are TRBV27 and TRBJ2-4, with D tentatively TRBD2 (5 bases). The CDR3 has 13 amino acids. From germline, CDR1 is MNHEY and CDR2 SMNVEV (reference sequence). V was pared by 6 bases and J by 8 bases, with 14 bases between. The CDR3 DNA sequence: TGTGCCAGCAGACCGGACTGGGGTTACATTCAGTACTTC. Protein: CASRPDWGYIQYF.

There are a few counts of this clone. The gene calls are TRBV5-8 and TRBJ2-7; no definite D call. Deletions cut 0 bases from V and 1 base from J, with 11 bases between. Germline loops: CDR1 SGHTS, CDR2 YDEGEE. The CDR3 loop spans 15 amino acids. This chain's CDR3 is CASSLGGRPSYEQYF. The CDR3 DNA follows: TGTGCCAGCAGCTTGGGTGGCAGGCCGTCCTACGAGCAGTACTTC.

The chain couples TRBV6-5 to TRBJ2-3; D perhaps matches TRBD1 (5 bases). Trimming took off 1 base at V and 3 bases at J, with 11 bases between the two ends. Germline V gene sequence: CDR1 MNHEY, CDR2 SVGAGI. There are 15 residues in the CDR3. DNA for the CDR3: TGTGCCAGCAGTTACTGGGCAGGGCTGACAGATACGCAGTATTTT. Translated: CASSYWAGLTDTQYF.

The rearrangement uses TRBV4-1 and TRBJ1-1, with 7 bases that match TRBD1. V was clipped by 1 base and J by 2 bases; unmatched bases: 4. In germline, CDR1 is MGHRA, CDR2 YSYEKL. This CDR3 is built from 15 residues. The CDR3 DNA reads TGCGCCAGCAGCCAAGCACAGGGGACTAACACTGAAGCTTTCTTT. Its protein product is CASSQAQGTNTEAFF.

CDR3 bases: TGTGCCATCAGGCGGGACAGTCAATTGACCCAGTACTTC. As protein: CAIRRDSQLTQYF. The chain joins TRBV10-3 to TRBJ2-5, with D perhaps TRBD1 (7 bases). The germline V gene has CDR1 ENHRY and CDR2 SYGVKD. The V and J ends lost 6 bases and 7 bases respectively, with 15 bases between them. The CDR3 loop spans 13 amino acids.

The chain recombines TRBV9 with TRBJ2-7; tentatively, D is TRBD1 (5 bases). From germline, CDR1 is SGDLS and CDR2 YYNGEE. Trimming removed 4 bases from V and 4 bases from J, with 21 bases in between. The CDR3 runs to 16 residues. DNA for the CDR3: TGTGCCAGCAGCCCTACAGGAAAAAGAGGCCTATACGAGCAGTACTTC. Protein product: CASSPTGKRGLYEQYF.

The V call is TRBV6-5, the J call TRBJ1-5; D is unresolved. This CDR3 contains 12 residues. From germline, CDR1 is MNHEY and CDR2 SVGAGI. V was cut by 4 bases and J by 4 bases, with 5 bases left in between. The CDR3 sequence: CASSSINQPQHF. The DNA of the CDR3 is TGTGCCAGCAGTTCCATTAATCAGCCCCAGCATTTT.

This chain links TRBV27 with TRBJ2-7; possible D gene TRBD1, 6 bases. V was trimmed by 2 bases and J by 6 bases, leaving 11 bases between them. This CDR3 is 13 amino acids long. Germline lookup yields CDR1 MNHEY and CDR2 SMNVEV (reference sequence). CDR3 DNA: TGTGCCAGCAGTTTAGGCAGGGGAGTCGAGCAGTACTTC. Translated, it gives CASSLGRGVEQYF.

This clone was counted once. The chain links TRBV28 to TRBJ2-7, with 14 bases that match TRBD2. CDR1 MDHEN and CDR2 SYDVKM come from the germline V gene. V gave up 3 bases and J gave up 3 bases; unmatched junction bases: 10. The CDR3 is 18 residues long. The CDR3 spells CASSFHPGTSGRSYEQYF. The CDR3 DNA sequence: TGTGCCAGCAGTTTCCACCCGGGGACTAGCGGGAGAAGCTACGAGCAGTACTTC.

The chain employs TRBV5-5 and TRBJ2-7, with 9 bases aligning to TRBD1. The CDR3 runs to 15 residues. Germline V gene data show CDR1 as SGHKS and CDR2 as YYEKEE (reference sequence). The V segment lost 4 bases and the J segment 1 base; nucleotides outside the gene matches: 6. This CDR3 reads CASSIRTGESYEQYF. The CDR3 nucleotides read TGTGCCAGCAGCATCAGGACAGGGGAGTCCTACGAGCAGTACTTC.

The chain carries TRBV5-4 and TRBJ2-7, with a weak D call TRBD2 (6 bases). Germline CDR1 is SGHNT and CDR2 is YYREEE (reference sequence). Trimming pared 1 base from V and 6 bases from J, leaving 11 bases between. There are 13 residues in the CDR3. CDR3: CASSLRETPEQYF. DNA of the CDR3: TGTGCCAGCAGCTTGCGGGAGACCCCCGAGCAGTACTTC.

The gene calls are TRBV25-1 and TRBJ2-7; possibly TRBD1 for D (5 bases). Germline CDR1 MGHDK, CDR2 SYGVNS. V gave up 3 bases and J gave up 3 bases, with 15 bases separating them. The CDR3 is 15 amino acids. The CDR3 region has the DNA TGTGCCAGCAGTGATCTGGGGCTGCCGGACTACGAGCAGTACTTC. This sequence encodes CASSDLGLPDYEQYF.